These 9 T cell receptor beta chains were sequenced from one sample in a study of radiotherapy plus CTLA-4 blockade in lung cancer. TCRdb's table, derived via immunoSEQ multiplex PCR, lists solely in-frame clones and lacks some. The table records 70,000 to 95,000 clones, about 85% of them present only once. This specimen consisted of peripheral blood, obtained from a patient treated with radiotherapy plus ipilimumab. These receptors were taken from a human donor with non-small cell lung cancer that progressed on radiotherapy plus ipilimumab.

This clone appeared once. The chain carries TRBV27 and TRBJ1-1; no clear D. The CDR3 extends over 13 amino acids. With 4 bases removed from V and 2 bases from J, the gap between germline ends came to 8 bases. Germline V gives CDR1 MNHEY, CDR2 SMNVEV (reference sequence). CDR3 sequence reads: CASSSGPNTEAFF. In DNA form, the CDR3 reads TGTGCCAGCAGTTCCGGGCCAAACACTGAAGCTTTCTTT.

The chain recombines TRBV5-6 with TRBJ1-2; 9 bases line up with TRBD1. This CDR3 has 15 residues. Trimming removed 0 bases from V and 3 bases from J; junction bases left unmatched: 3. Germline lookup yields CDR1 SGHDT and CDR2 YYEEEE. In DNA, the CDR3 is TGTGCCAGCAGCTTGGAGGACAGGGGTGACTATGGCTACACCTTC. This codes for CASSLEDRGDYGYTF. Based on the CDR3 plus reference TRBV5-6 and TRBJ1-2, the full variable domain is DAGVTQSPTHLIKTRGQQVTLRCSPKSGHDTVSWYQQALGQGPQFIFQYYEEEERQRGNFPDRFSGHQFPNYSSELNVNALLLGDSALYLCASSLEDRGDYGYTFGSGTRLTVV.

The chain carries TRBV11-3 and TRBJ2-1, with D unclear. Trimming cost V 3 bases and J 1 base, with 7 bases left between them. The CDR3 length is 14 residues. Germline V lookup: CDR1 SGHNT, CDR2 YENEEA. The CDR3 region is CASSFPPSYNEQFF. CDR3 in DNA: TGTGCCAGCAGCTTCCCCCCATCCTACAATGAGCAGTTCTTC.

The chain carries TRBV28 and TRBJ2-7; D is ambiguous. Per the germline V gene, CDR1 is MDHEN and CDR2 is SYDVKM. With 2 bases removed from V and 2 bases from J, the gap between germline ends came to 10 bases. The CDR3 covers 14 residues. The CDR3, as DNA: TGTGCCAGCAGTTTAAGTACACCACCCTACGAGCAGTACTTC. Translated: CASSLSTPPYEQYF.

The rearrangement uses TRBV6-5 and TRBJ2-7; possibly TRBD2 for D (5 bases). V gave up 7 bases and J gave up 6 bases, with 10 bases separating them. The CDR3 loop spans 11 amino acids. CDR1 and CDR2 from the germline V gene are MNHEY and SVGAGI. CDR3: CASTQGSEQYF. CDR3 nucleotides: TGTGCCAGCACCCAAGGGAGCGAGCAGTACTTC.

In this sample, this clone turned up once. The CDR3 reads CASSSGLAGVLAEQYF. The CDR3 DNA sequence: TGTGCCAGCAGCTCAGGACTAGCGGGAGTCTTGGCCGAGCAGTACTTC. The chain uses TRBV5-4 and TRBJ2-7; TRBD2 matches 13 bases. The V segment lost 3 bases and the J segment 6 bases; nucleotides outside the gene matches: 9. The CDR3 contains 16 residues. Germline V gene data show CDR1 as SGHNT and CDR2 as YYREEE (reference sequence). Drawing the rest from reference TRBV5-4 and TRBJ2-7, the complete variable domain is ETGVTQSPTHLIKTRGQQVTLRCSSQSGHNTVSWYQQALGQGPQFIFQYYREEENGRGNFPPRFSGLQFPNYSSELNVNALELDDSALYLCASSSGLAGVLAEQYFGPGTRLTVT.

The chain combines TRBV9 with TRBJ1-4; D possibly corresponds to TRBD1 (6 bases). V was clipped by 4 bases and J by 3 bases, with 13 bases between them. The CDR3 extends over 15 amino acids. CDR1 is SGDLS and CDR2 is YYNGEE in the germline V gene. The CDR3 DNA sequence: TGTGCCAGCAGCCCGACGACAGGATCTAATGAAAAACTGTTTTTT. It translates to CASSPTTGSNEKLFF.

The J gene is TRBJ2-5, the V gene TRBV5-4, with 16 bases fitting TRBD2. CDR1 is SGHNT, CDR2 YYREEE, per germline (reference sequence). V shed 3 bases, J shed 2 bases, and the junction held 7 bases outside the gene matches. This CDR3 has 18 amino acids. The CDR3 loop is CASSWGTSGRAGQETQYF. CDR3 bases: TGTGCCAGCAGCTGGGGGACTAGCGGGAGGGCGGGGCAAGAGACCCAGTACTTC.

This clone was detected a few times. The V gene is TRBV5-1, the J gene TRBJ1-3, with D unresolved. This CDR3 has 16 residues. Germline CDR1 and CDR2: SGHRS and YFSETQ. Trimming stripped 0 bases from V and 0 bases from J, with 10 bases between. Written as DNA, the CDR3 is TGCGCCAGCAGCTTGGGTGCCAGCCACTCTGGAAACACCATATATTTT. This sequence encodes CASSLGASHSGNTIYF.